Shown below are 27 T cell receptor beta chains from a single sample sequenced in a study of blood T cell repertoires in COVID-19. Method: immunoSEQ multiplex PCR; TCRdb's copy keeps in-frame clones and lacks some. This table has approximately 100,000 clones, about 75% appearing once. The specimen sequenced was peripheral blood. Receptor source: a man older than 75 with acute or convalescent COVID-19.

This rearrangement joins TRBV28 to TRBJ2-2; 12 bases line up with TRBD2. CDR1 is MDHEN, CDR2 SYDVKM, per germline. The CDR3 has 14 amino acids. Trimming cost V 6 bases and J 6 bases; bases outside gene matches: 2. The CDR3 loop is CASSSSGRAGELFF. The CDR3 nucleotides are TGTGCCAGCAGCTCTAGCGGGAGGGCCGGGGAGCTGTTTTTT. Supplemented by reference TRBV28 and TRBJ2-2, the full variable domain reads DVKVTQSSRYLVKRTGEKVFLECVQDMDHENMFWYRQDPGLGLRLIYFSYDVKMKEKGDIPEGYSVSREKKERFSLILESASTNQTSMYLCASSSSGRAGELFFGEGSRLTVL.

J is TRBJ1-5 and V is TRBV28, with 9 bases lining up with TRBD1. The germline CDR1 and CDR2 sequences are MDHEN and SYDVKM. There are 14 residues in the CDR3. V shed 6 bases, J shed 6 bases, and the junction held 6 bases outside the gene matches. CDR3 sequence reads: CASSLTGGSQPQHF. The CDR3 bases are TGTGCCAGCAGCCTCACAGGGGGCAGTCAGCCCCAGCATTTT.

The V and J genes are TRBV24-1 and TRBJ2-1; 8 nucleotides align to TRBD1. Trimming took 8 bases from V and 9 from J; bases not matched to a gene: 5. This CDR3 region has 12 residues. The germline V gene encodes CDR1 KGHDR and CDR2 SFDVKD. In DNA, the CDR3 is TGTGCCACCAAAACAGGGGGAGGTGAGCAGTTCTTC. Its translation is CATKTGGGEQFF.

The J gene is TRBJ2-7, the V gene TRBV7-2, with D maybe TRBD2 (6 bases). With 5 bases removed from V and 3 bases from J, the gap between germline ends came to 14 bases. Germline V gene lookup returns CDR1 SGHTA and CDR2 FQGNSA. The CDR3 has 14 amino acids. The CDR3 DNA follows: TGTGCCAGCAGCCCGACTAGGGGAGGCTACGAGCAGTACTTC. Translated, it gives CASSPTRGGYEQYF.

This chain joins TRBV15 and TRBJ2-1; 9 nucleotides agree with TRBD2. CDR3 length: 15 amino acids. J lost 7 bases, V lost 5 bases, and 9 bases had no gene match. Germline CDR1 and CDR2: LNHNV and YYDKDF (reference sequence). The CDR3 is CATSGRGLASNEQFF. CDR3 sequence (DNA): TGTGCCACCAGCGGTAGGGGACTAGCCTCTAATGAGCAGTTCTTC.

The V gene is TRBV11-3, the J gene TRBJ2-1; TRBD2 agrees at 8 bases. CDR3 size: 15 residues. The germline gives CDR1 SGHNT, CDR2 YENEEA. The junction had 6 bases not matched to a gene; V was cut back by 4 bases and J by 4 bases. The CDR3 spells CASSSVGGGYNEQFF. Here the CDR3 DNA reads TGTGCCAGCAGCTCTGTGGGCGGGGGGTACAATGAGCAGTTCTTC. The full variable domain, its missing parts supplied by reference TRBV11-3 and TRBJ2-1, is EAGVVQSPRYKIIEKKQPVAFWCNPISGHNTLYWYLQNLGQGPELLIRYENEEAVDDSQLPKDRFSAERLKGVDSTLKIQPAELGDSAVYLCASSSVGGGYNEQFFGPGTRLTVL.

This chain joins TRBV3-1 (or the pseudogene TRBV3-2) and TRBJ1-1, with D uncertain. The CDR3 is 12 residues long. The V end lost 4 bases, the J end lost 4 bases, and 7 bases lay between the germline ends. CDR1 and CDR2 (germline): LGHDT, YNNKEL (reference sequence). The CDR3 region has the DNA TGTGCCAGCAGCCCGCCAGGCACTGAAGCTTTCTTT. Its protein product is CASSPPGTEAFF.

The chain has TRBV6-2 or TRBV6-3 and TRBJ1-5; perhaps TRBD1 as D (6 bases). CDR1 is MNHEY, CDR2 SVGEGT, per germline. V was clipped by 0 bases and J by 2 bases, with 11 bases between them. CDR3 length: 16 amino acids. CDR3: CASSYSNRVGNQPQHF. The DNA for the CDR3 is TGTGCCAGCAGTTACTCAAACAGGGTCGGCAATCAGCCCCAGCATTTT.

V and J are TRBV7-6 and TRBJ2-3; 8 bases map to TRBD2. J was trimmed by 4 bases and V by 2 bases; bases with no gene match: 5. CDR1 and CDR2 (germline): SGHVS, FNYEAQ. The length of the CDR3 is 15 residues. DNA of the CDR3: TGTGCCAGCAGCTTAAGTAGCGGGAACTCAGATACGCAGTATTTT. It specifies CASSLSSGNSDTQYF.

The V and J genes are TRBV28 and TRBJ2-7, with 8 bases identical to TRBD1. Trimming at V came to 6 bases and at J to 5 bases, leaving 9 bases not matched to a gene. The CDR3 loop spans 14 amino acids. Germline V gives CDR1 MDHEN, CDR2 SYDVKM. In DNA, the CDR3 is TGTGCCAGCAGGCTTCCAGGGGGCGGGAACGAGCAGTACTTC. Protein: CASRLPGGGNEQYF. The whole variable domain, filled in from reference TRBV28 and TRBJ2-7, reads DVKVTQSSRYLVKRTGEKVFLECVQDMDHENMFWYRQDPGLGLRLIYFSYDVKMKEKGDIPEGYSVSREKKERFSLILESASTNQTSMYLCASRLPGGGNEQYFGPGTRLTVT.

CDR3 in DNA: TGTGCCAGCAGTGGGCCTAGCGGGAACAATGAGCAGTTCTTC. The encoded protein is CASSGPSGNNEQFF. V gene TRBV25-1 combines with J gene TRBJ2-1; 9 bases align to TRBD2. The CDR3 runs 14 residues. V lost 4 bases to trimming and J lost 5 bases; unmatched junction nucleotides: 3. CDR1 is MGHDK and CDR2 is SYGVNS in the germline V gene.

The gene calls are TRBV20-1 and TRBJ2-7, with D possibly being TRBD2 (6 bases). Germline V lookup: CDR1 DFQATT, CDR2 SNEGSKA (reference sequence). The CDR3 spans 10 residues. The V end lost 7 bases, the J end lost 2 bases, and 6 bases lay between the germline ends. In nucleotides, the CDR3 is TGCAGTGGCGGGACCTACGAGCAGTACTTC. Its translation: CSGGTYEQYF.

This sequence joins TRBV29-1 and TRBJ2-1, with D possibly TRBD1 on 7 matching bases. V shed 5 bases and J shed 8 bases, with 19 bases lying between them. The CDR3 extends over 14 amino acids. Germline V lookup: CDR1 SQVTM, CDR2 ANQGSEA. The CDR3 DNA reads TGCAGCGTTTCTCCGGCAGGGGGGTGGGATGAGCAGTTCTTC. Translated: CSVSPAGGWDEQFF.

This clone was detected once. CDR3 sequence (DNA): TGTGCCGGCGGGACGAATAGCAATCAGCCCCAGCATTTT. Protein sequence: CAGGTNSNQPQHF. The V gene is TRBV28, the J gene TRBJ1-5; tentative D call: TRBD1 (5 bases). The CDR3 is 13 residues long. Trimming removed 11 bases at V and 0 bases at J, with 11 bases between. Per germline, CDR1 MDHEN and CDR2 SYDVKM. The full variable domain, with the rest looked up from reference TRBV28 and TRBJ1-5, is DVKVTQSSRYLVKRTGEKVFLECVQDMDHENMFWYRQDPGLGLRLIYFSYDVKMKEKGDIPEGYSVSREKKERFSLILESASTNQTSMYLCAGGTNSNQPQHFGDGTRLSIL.

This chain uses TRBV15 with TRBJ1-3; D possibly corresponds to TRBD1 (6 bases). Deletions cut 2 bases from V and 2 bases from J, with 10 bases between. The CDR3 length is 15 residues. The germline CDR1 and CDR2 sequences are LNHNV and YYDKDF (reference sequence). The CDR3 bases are TGTGCCACCAGCAGAAGGACAGCCCCTGGAAACACCATATATTTT. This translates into CATSRRTAPGNTIYF.

The CDR3 sequence is CASSYRSDWQYF. The CDR3 DNA reads as TGTGCCAGCAGTTACAGGTCCGACTGGCAGTACTTC. The J gene is TRBJ2-7, the V gene TRBV6-2 or TRBV6-3; D remains ambiguous. The CDR3 totals 12 residues. Germline-derived CDR1 and CDR2 are MNHEY and SVGEGT. Trimming took 2 bases from V and 9 from J, leaving 11 bases between them.

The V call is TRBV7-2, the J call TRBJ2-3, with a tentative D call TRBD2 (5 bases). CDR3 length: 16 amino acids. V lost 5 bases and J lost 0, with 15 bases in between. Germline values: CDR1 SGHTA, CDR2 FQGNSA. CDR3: CASSVLLGGSTDTQYF. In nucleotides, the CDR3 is TGTGCCAGCAGCGTTTTGTTGGGCGGGAGCACAGATACGCAGTATTTT.

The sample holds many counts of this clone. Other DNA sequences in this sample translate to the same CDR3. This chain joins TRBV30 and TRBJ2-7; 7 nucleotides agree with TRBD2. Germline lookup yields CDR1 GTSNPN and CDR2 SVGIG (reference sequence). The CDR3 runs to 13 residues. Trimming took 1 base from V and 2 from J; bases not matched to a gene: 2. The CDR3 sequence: CAWSAGGAYEQYF. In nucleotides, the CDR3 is TGTGCCTGGAGTGCGGGAGGTGCCTACGAGCAGTACTTC.

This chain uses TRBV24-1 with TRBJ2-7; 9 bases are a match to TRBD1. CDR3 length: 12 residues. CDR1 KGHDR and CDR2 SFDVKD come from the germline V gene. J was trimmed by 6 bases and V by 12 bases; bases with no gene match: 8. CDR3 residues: CAPTGTGIEQYF. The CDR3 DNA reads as TGTGCCCCAACCGGGACAGGGATCGAGCAGTACTTC.

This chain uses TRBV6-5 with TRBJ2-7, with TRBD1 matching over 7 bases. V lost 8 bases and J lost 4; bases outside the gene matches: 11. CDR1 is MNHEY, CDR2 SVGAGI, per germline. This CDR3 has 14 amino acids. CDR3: CASQPGQWTYEQYF. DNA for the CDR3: TGTGCCAGCCAACCGGGACAGTGGACTTACGAGCAGTACTTC.

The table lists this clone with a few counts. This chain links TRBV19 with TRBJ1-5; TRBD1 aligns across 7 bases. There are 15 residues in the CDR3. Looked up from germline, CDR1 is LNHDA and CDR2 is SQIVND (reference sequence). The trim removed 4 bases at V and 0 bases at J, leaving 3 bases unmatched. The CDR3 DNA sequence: TGTGCCAGTAGTACCGGGACAGCTAGCAATCAGCCCCAGCATTTT. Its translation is CASSTGTASNQPQHF.

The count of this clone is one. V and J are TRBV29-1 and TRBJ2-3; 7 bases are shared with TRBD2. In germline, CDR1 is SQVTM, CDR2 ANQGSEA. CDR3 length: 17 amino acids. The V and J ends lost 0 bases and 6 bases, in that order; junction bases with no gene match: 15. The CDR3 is CSVEDVAASGGPDTQYF. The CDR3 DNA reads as TGCAGCGTTGAAGATGTCGCGGCTAGCGGAGGACCCGATACGCAGTATTTT.

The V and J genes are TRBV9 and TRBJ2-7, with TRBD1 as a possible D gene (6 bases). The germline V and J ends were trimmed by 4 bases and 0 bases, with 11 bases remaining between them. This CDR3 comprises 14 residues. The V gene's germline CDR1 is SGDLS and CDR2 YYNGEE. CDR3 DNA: TGTGCCAGCAGCCCCGGACAGTTCTCCTACGAGCAGTACTTC. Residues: CASSPGQFSYEQYF. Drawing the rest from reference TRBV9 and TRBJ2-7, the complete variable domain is DSGVTQTPKHLITATGQRVTLRCSPRSGDLSVYWYQQSLDQGLQFLIQYYNGEERAKGNILERFSAQQFPDLHSELNLSSLELGDSALYFCASSPGQFSYEQYFGPGTRLTVT.

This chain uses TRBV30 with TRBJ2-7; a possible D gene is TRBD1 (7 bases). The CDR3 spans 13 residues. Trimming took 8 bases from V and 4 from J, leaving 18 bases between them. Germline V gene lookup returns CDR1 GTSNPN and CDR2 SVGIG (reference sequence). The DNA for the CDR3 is TGTGCCGGCGGGGCAGGGGGTTTGTACGAGCAGTACTTC. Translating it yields CAGGAGGLYEQYF.

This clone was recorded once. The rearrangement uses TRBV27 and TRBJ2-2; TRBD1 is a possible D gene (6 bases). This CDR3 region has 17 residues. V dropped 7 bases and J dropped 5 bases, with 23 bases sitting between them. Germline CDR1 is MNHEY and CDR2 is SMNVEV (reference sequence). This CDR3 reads CASTPGVTGHYTGELFF. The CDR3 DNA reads TGTGCCAGCACCCCCGGGGTGACAGGTCATTATACCGGGGAGCTGTTTTTT.

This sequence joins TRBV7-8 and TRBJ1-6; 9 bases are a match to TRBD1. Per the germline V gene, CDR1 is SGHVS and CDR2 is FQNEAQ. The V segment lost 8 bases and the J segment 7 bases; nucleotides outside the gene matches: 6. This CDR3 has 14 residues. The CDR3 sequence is CASRVGQGNSPLHF. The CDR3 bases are TGTGCCAGCCGGGTGGGACAGGGCAATTCACCCCTCCACTTT.

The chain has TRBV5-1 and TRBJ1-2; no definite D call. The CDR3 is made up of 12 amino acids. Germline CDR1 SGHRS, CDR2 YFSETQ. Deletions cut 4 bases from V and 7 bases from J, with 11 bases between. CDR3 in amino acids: CASSATSRGYTF. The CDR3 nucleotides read TGCGCCAGCAGCGCGACAAGCCGTGGCTACACCTTC.